The 14 T cell receptor beta chains below all came from one sample that was sequenced in a study of Japanese encephalitis immunity and Zika vaccine responses. TCRdb analysed the 5' RACE reads with MiXCR anew, one entry per CDR3 protein. The profile shows more than 100 distinct CDR3 sequences, roughly 3% of them singletons. CFSE-labeled PBMCs were cultured roughly 6 days with peptide pools, each at 0.8 to 1 ug/mL. Live CD56-CD19-CD16-CD3+CD4+ cells with low CFSE were sorted unfixed as proliferating CD4 T cells. The sequenced sample was antigen-activated CD4+ T cells from blood, cultured, obtained during a Zika inactivated vaccine study. Every receptor here comes from an adult man who received an inactivated Zika virus vaccine.

This clonotype is medium-sized (0.01 to 0.1%) by share. The rearrangement links TRBV14 to TRBJ1-6; a weak D match, TRBD1 (5 bases). The V gene lost 5 bases and the J gene lost 7 bases, with 9 bases spanning the gap. The germline V gene has CDR1 SGHDN and CDR2 FVKESK. This CDR3 is built from 13 residues. DNA for the CDR3: TGTGCCAGCAGCGTGGGGGGGAATTCACCCCTCCACTTT. This codes for CASSVGGNSPLHF.

This clonotype qualifies as hyperexpanded. V usage is TRBV5-1 and J usage is TRBJ2-7; D ambiguous. This CDR3 is 11 amino acids long. V dropped 0 bases and J dropped 9 bases, with 7 bases sitting between them. From germline, CDR1 is SGHRS and CDR2 YFSETQ. CDR3 protein: CASSLEGTQYF. The CDR3 DNA is TGCGCCAGCAGCTTGGAAGGTACGCAGTACTTC.

By its share, this clonotype is large. The chain uses TRBV19 and TRBJ2-5; weak D call: TRBD2 (5 bases). V was cut by 5 bases and J by 4 bases, with 20 bases left in between. Germline CDR1 reads LNHDA; CDR2 reads SQIVND (reference sequence). This CDR3 is 16 amino acids long. The CDR3 nucleotides read TGTGCCAGTAGTTACCCCAGCGGAACCCCCGGAGAGACCCAGTACTTC. Its protein is CASSYPSGTPGETQYF.

This clonotype is classed as large. The rearrangement joins TRBV4-3 to TRBJ2-1; 9 nucleotides match TRBD1. Germline V lookup: CDR1 LGHNA, CDR2 YSLEER. Trimming at V came to 0 bases and at J to 15 bases, leaving 6 bases not matched to a gene. This CDR3 contains 13 residues. Here the CDR3 reads CASSQDRGQGPFF. The DNA of the CDR3 is TGCGCCAGCAGCCAAGATCGTGGACAGGGGCCGTTCTTC.

By frequency in the sample, this clonotype is hyperexpanded. This sequence joins TRBV5-1 and TRBJ2-7, with D possibly being TRBD1 or TRBD2 (5 bases each). Germline V gene sequence: CDR1 SGHRS, CDR2 YFSETQ. CDR3 length equals 14 residues. V was cut by 4 bases and J by 6 bases, with 17 bases left in between. DNA for the CDR3: TGCGCCAGCAGCATCCCGGGACGGGGCGGCGAGCAGTACTTC. This encodes CASSIPGRGGEQYF.

V usage is TRBV29-1 and J usage is TRBJ2-7, with D perhaps matching TRBD2 (5 bases). CDR1 and CDR2 (germline): SQVTM, ANQGSEA. Trimming shortened V by 6 bases and J by 1 base, and 19 bases separated the two germline ends. This CDR3 has 15 amino acids. The CDR3 is CSVRPRGFGSYEQYF. The CDR3 nucleotides read TGCAGCGTACGCCCTCGCGGGTTCGGGTCCTACGAGCAGTACTTC.

By share of the sample, this clonotype is large. The V gene is TRBV25-1, the J gene TRBJ2-7; a weak D match, TRBD1 (5 bases). This CDR3 is 15 amino acids long. Germline CDR1 is MGHDK and CDR2 is SYGVNS. V lost 4 bases, J lost 2 bases, and 15 bases lay in between. CDR3 DNA: TGTGCCAGCAGTGCCCGGGCCCCCAGGGCCTACGAGCAGTACTTC. Amino acid sequence: CASSARAPRAYEQYF.

Judged by abundance, this clonotype is large. The chain is built from TRBV19 and TRBJ1-1; perhaps TRBD1 as D (6 bases). Germline V lookup: CDR1 LNHDA, CDR2 SQIVND (reference sequence). V lost 3 bases and J 4 bases, leaving 9 bases between the germline ends. This CDR3 has 13 amino acids. The CDR3: CASSIIGGTEAFF. As DNA, the CDR3 is TGTGCCAGTAGTATTATAGGGGGCACTGAAGCTTTCTTT.

This clonotype is labeled large (0.1 to 1%). The CDR3 is CASSREFNSPLHF. The CDR3 bases are TGTGCCAGCAGCCGGGAGTTCAATTCACCCCTCCACTTT. The rearrangement uses TRBV5-5 and TRBJ1-6; no firm D call. CDR3 length: 13 amino acids. Trimming took 4 bases from V and 7 from J, leaving 9 bases between them. Germline CDR1 and CDR2: SGHKS and YYEKEE (reference sequence).

This clonotype qualifies as large. V and J are TRBV20-1 and TRBJ2-1, with D hard to call. The V and J ends lost 4 bases and 3 bases respectively, with 19 bases between them. This CDR3 has 16 amino acids. CDR1 and CDR2 (germline): DFQATT, SNEGSKA (reference sequence). The CDR3 DNA reads TGCAGTGCTAAGGACCCTCGGCTGCCGGTCTACAATGAGCAGTTCTTC. Protein sequence: CSAKDPRLPVYNEQFF.

By its share, this clonotype is large (0.1 to 1%). The J gene is TRBJ2-2, the V gene TRBV9, with a tentative D call TRBD1 (6 bases). The length of the CDR3 is 14 residues. The germline V and J ends were trimmed by 3 bases and 5 bases, with 11 bases remaining between them. The germline CDR1 and CDR2 sequences are SGDLS and YYNGEE. This CDR3 is CASSARTATGELFF. In DNA form, the CDR3 reads TGTGCCAGCAGCGCCAGGACAGCTACCGGGGAGCTGTTTTTT.

By sample share, this clonotype is medium-sized. The rearrangement joins TRBV5-8 to TRBJ2-1; 8 bases are a match to TRBD1. V was pared by 5 bases and J by 4 bases, with 8 bases of the junction left unmatched. CDR3 size: 15 residues. Germline V lookup: CDR1 SGHTS, CDR2 YDEGEE. This chain's CDR3 is CASSSGQVRYNEQFF. As DNA, the CDR3 is TGTGCCAGCAGTTCGGGACAGGTTCGGTACAATGAGCAGTTCTTC.

This clonotype is deemed large. The V and J genes are TRBV5-1 and TRBJ2-2; 12 positions match TRBD2. Germline V gene data show CDR1 as SGHRS and CDR2 as YFSETQ. CDR3 length equals 19 residues. The V gene end was trimmed by 0 bases and the J gene end by 4 bases; junction bases not matched to a gene: 10. DNA of the CDR3: TGCGCCAGCAGCTTGGGGGCTAGCGGGGGGGCCGGCCCCACCGGGGAGCTGTTTTTT. Protein sequence: CASSLGASGGAGPTGELFF.

Sample share makes this clonotype hyperexpanded. The chain is built from TRBV24-1 and TRBJ2-3; D not certain. Per the germline V gene, CDR1 is KGHDR and CDR2 is SFDVKD. V lost 3 bases, J lost 5 bases, and 11 bases lay in between. The length of the CDR3 is 14 residues. The CDR3 here is CATSDPDPRDTQYF. As DNA, the CDR3 is TGTGCCACCAGTGATCCGGACCCCCGAGATACGCAGTATTTT.